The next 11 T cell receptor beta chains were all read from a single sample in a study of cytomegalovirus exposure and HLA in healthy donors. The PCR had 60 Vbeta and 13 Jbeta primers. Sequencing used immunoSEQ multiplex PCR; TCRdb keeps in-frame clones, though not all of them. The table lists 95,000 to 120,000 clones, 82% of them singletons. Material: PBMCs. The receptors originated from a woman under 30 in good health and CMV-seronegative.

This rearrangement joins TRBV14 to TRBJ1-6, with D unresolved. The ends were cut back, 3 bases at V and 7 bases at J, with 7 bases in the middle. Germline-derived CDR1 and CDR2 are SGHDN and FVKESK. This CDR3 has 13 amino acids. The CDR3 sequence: CASSQTGNSPLHF. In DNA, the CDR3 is TGTGCCAGCAGCCAGACGGGAAATTCACCCCTCCACTTT.

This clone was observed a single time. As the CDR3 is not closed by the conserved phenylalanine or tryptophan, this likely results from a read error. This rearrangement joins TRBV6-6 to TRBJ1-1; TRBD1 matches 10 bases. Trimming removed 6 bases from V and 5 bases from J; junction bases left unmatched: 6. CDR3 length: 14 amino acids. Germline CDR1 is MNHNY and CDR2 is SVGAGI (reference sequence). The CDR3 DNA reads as TGTGCCAGCAGGTACGACAGGGGGCGGACTGAAGCTTTCCTT. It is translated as CASRYDRGRTEAFL.

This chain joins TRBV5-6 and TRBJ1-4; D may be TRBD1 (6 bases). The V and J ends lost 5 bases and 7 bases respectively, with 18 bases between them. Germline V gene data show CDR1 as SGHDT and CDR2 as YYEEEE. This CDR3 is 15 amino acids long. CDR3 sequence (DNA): TGTGCCAGCAGACGAAATGGGTTACAGGGTGAAAAACTGTTTTTT. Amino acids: CASRRNGLQGEKLFF. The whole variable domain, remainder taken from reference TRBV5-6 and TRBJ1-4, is DAGVTQSPTHLIKTRGQQVTLRCSPKSGHDTVSWYQQALGQGPQFIFQYYEEEERQRGNFPDRFSGHQFPNYSSELNVNALLLGDSALYLCASRRNGLQGEKLFFGSGTQLSVL.

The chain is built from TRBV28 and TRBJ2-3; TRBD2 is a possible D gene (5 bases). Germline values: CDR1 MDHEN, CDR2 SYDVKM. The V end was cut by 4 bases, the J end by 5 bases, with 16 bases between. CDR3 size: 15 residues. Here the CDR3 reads CASSSSLGERDTQYF. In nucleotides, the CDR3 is TGTGCCAGCAGTTCCTCACTAGGAGAAAGAGATACGCAGTATTTT.

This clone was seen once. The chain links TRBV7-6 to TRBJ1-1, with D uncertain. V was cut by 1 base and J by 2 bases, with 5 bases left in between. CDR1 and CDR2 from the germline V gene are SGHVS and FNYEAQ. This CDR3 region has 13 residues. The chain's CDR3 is CASSLGSNTEAFF. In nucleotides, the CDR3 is TGTGCCAGCAGCTTAGGTTCAAACACTGAAGCTTTCTTT.

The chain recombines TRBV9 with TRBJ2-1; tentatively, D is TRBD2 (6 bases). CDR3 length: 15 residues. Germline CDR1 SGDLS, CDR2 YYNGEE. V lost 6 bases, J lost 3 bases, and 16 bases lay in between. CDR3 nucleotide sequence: TGTGCCAGCACCACATCGGGGGATCACTACAATGAGCAGTTCTTC. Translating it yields CASTTSGDHYNEQFF.

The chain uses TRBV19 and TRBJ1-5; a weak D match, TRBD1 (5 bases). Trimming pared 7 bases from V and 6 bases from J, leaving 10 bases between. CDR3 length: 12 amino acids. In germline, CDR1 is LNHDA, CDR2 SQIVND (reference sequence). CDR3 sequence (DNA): TGTGCCAGTAATGGGGGGGGTCAGCCCCAGCATTTT. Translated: CASNGGGQPQHF.

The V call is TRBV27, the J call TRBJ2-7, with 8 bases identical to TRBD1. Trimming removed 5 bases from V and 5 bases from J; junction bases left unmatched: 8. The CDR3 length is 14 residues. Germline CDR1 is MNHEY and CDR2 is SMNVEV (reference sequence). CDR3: CASSTGTGVNEQYF. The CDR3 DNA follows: TGTGCCAGCAGTACCGGGACAGGAGTGAACGAGCAGTACTTC.

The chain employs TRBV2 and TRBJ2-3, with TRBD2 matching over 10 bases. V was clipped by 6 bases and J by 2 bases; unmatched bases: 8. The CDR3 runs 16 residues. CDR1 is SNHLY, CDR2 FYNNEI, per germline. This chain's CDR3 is CASSHPSGGLTDTQYF. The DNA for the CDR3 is TGTGCCAGCAGCCATCCTAGCGGGGGCCTCACAGATACGCAGTATTTT.

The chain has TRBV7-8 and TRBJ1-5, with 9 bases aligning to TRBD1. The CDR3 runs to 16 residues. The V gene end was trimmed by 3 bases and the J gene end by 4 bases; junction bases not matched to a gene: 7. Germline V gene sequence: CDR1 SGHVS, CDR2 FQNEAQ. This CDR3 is CASSLAAGTGNQPQHF. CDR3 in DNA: TGTGCCAGCAGCTTGGCCGCCGGGACAGGGAATCAGCCCCAGCATTTT.

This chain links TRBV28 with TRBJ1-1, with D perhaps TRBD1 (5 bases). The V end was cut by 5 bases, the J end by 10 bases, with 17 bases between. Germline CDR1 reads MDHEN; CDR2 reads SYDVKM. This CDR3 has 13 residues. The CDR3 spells CASSPYGGRGAFF. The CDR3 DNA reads TGTGCCAGCAGTCCATATGGGGGGAGGGGAGCTTTCTTT.